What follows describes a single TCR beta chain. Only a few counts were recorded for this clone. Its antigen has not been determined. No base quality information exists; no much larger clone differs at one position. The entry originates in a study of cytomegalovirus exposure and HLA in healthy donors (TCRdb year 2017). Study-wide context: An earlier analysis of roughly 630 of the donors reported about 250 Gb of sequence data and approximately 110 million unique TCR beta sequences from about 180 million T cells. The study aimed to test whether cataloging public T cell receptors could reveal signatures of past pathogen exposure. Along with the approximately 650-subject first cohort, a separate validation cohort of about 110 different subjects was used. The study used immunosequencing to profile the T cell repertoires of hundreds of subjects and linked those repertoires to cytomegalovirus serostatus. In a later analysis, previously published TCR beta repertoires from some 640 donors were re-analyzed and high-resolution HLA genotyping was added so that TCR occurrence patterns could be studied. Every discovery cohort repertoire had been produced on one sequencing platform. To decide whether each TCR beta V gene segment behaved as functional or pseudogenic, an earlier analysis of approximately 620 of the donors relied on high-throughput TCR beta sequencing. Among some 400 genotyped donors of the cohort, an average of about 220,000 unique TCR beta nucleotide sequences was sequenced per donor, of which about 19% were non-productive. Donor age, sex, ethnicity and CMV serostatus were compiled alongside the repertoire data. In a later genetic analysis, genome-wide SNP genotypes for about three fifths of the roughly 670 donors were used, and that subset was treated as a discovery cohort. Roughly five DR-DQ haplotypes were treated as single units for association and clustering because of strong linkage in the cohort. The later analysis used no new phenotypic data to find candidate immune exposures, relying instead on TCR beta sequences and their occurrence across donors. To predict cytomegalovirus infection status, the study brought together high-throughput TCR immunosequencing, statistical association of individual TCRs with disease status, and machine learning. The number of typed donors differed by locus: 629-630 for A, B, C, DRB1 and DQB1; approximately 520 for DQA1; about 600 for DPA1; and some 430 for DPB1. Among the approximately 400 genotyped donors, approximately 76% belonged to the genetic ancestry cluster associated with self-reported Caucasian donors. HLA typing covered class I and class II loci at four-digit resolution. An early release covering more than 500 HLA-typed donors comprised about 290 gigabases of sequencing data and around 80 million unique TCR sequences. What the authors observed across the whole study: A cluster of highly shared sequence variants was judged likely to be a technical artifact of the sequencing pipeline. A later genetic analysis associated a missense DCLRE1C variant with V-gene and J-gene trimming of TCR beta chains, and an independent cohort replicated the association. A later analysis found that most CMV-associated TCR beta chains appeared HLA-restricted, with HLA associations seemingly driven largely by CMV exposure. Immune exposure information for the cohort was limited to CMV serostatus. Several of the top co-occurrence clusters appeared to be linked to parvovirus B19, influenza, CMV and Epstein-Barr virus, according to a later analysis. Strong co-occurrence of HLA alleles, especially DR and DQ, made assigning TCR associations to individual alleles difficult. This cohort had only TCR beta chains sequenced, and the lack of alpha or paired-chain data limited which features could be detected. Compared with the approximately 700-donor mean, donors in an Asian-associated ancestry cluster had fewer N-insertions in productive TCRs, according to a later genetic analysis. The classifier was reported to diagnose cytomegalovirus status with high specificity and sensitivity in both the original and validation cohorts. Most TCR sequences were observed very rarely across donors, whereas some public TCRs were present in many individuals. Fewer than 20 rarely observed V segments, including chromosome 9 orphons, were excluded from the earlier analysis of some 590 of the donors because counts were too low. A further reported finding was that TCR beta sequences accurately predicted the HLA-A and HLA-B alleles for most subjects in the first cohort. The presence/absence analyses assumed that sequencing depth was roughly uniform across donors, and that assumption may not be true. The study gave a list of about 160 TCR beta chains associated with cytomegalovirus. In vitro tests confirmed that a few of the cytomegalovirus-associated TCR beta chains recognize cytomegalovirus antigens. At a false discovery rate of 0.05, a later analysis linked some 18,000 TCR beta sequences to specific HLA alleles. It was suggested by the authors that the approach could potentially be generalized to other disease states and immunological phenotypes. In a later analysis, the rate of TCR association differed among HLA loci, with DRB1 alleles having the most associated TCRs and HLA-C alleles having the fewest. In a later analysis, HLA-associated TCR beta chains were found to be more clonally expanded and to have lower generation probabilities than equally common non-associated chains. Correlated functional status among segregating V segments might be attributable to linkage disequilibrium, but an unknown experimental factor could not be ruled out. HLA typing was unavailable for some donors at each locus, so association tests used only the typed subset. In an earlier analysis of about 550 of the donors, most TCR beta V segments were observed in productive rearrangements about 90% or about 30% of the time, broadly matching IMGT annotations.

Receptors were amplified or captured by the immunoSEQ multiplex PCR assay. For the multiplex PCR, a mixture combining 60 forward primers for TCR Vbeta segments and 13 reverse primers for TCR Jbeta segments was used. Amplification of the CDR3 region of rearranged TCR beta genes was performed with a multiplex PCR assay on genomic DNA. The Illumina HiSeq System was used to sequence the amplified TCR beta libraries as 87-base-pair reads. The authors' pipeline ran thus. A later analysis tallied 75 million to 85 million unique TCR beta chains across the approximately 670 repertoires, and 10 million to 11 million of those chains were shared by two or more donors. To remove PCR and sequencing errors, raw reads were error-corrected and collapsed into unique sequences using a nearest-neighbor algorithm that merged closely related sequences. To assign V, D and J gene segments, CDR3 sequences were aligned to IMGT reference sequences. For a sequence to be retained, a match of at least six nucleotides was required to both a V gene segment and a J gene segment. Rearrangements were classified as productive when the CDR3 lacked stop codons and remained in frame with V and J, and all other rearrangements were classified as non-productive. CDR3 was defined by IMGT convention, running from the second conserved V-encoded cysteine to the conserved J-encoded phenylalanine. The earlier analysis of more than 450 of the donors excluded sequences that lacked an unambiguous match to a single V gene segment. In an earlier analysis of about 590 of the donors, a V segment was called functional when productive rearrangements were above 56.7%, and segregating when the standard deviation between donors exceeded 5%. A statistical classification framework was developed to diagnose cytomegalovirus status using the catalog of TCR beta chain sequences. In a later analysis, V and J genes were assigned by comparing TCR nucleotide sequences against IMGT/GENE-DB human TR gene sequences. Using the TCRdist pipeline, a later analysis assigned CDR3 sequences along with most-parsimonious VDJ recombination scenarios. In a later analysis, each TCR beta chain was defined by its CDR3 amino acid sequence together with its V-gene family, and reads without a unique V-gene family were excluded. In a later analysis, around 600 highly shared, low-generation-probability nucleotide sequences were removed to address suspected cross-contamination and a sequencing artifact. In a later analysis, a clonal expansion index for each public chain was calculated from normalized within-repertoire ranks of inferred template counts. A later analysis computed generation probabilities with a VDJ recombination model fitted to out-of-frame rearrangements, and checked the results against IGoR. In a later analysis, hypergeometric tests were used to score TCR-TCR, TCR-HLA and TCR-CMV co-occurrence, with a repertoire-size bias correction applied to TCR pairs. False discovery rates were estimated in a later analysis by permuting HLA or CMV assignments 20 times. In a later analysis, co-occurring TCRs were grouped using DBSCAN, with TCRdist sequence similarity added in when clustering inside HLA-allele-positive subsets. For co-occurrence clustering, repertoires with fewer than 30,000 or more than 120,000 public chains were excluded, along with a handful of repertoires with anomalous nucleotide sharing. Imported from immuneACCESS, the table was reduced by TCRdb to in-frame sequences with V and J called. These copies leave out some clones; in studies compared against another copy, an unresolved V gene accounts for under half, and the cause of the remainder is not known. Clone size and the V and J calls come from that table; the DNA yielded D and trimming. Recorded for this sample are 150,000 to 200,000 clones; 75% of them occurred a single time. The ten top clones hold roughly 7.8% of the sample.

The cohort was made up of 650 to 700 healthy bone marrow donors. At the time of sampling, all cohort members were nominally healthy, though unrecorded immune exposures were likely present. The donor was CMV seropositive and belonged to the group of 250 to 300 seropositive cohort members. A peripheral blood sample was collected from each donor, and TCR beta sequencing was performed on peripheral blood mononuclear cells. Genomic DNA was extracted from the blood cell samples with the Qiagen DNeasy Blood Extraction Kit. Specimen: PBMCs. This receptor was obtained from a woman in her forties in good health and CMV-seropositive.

The CDR3: CASSYSRGTYEQYF. The sequenced DNA: TGTGCCAGCAGTTACTCGAGGGGGACCTACGAGCAGTACTTC. The chain is assembled from TRBV6-6 and TRBJ2-7; TRBD1 is possibly the D segment (6 matching bases). Via the germline V gene (reference sequence), CDR1 is MNHNY and CDR2 SVGAGI. The CDR3, from cysteine to phenylalanine, totals 14 residues. CDR3 DNA is the only sequence kept; it has 42 bases, read in frame from the first base. V sheds 0 bases and J sheds 2 bases, leaving 8 bases between their ends.